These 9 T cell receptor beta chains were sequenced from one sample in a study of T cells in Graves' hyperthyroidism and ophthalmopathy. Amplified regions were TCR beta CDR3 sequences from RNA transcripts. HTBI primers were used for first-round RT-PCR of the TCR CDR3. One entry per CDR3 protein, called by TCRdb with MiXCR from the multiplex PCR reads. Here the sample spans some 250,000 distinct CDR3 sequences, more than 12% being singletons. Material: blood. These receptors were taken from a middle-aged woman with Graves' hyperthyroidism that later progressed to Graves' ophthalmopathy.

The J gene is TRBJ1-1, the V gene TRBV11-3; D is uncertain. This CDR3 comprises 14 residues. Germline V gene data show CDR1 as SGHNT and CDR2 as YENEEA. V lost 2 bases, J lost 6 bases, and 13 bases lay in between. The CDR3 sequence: CASSLSADISEAFF. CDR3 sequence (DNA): TGTGCCAGCAGCTTATCGGCCGATATATCTGAAGCTTTCTTT. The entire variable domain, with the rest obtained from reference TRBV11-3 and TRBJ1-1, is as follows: EAGVVQSPRYKIIEKKQPVAFWCNPISGHNTLYWYLQNLGQGPELLIRYENEEAVDDSQLPKDRFSAERLKGVDSTLKIQPAELGDSAVYLCASSLSADISEAFFGQGTRLTVV.

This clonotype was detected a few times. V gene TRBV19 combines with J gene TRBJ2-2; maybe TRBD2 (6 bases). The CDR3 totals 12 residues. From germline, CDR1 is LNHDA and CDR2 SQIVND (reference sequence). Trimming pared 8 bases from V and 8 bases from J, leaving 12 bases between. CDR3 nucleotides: TGTGCCAGTCTAGGCGGGGTTGGGGAGCTGTTTTTT. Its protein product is CASLGGVGELFF.

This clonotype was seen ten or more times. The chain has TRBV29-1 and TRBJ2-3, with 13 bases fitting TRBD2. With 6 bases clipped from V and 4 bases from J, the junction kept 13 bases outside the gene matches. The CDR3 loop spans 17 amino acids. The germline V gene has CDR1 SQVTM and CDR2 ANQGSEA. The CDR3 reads CSVLGLRLAGGADTQYF. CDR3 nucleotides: TGCAGCGTCTTGGGGTTACGACTAGCGGGAGGCGCAGATACGCAGTATTTT.

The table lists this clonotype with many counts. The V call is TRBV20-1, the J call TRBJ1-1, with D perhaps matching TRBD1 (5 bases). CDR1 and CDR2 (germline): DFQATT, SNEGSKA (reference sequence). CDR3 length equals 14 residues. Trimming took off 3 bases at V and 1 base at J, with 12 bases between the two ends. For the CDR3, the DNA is TGCAGTGCTAGGGGGCAGGGTCGGAACACTGAAGCTTTCTTT. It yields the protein CSARGQGRNTEAFF.

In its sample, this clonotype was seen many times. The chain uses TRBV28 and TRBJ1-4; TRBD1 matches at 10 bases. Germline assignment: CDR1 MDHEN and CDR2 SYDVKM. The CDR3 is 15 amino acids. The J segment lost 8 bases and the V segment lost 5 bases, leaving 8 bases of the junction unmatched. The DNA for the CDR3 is TGTGCCAGCAGTATCCGACAGGGGGCGGGGGAAAAACTGTTTTTT. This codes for CASSIRQGAGEKLFF. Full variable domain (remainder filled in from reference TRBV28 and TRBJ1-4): DVKVTQSSRYLVKRTGEKVFLECVQDMDHENMFWYRQDPGLGLRLIYFSYDVKMKEKGDIPEGYSVSREKKERFSLILESASTNQTSMYLCASSIRQGAGEKLFFGSGTQLSVL.

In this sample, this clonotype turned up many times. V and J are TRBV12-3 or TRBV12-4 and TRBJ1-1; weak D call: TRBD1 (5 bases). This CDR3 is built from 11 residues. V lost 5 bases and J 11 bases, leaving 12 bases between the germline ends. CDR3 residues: CASSITGLAFF. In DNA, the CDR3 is TGTGCCAGCAGTATCACGGGACTGGCTTTCTTT.

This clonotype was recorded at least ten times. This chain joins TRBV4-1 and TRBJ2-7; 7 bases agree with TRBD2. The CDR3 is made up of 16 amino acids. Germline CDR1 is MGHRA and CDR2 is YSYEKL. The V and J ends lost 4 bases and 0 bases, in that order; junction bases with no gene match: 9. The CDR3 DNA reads TGCGCCAGCAGCCCCACAACTAGCGAACACTCCTACGAGCAGTACTTC. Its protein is CASSPTTSEHSYEQYF.

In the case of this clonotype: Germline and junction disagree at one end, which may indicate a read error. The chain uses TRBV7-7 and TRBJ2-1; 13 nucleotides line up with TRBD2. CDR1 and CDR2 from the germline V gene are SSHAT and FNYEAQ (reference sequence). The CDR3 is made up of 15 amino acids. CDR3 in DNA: TGTGCTAGCAGCCAAGGGACTAGCGGGAAGAATGAGCAGTTCTTC. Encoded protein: CASSQGTSGKNEQFF.

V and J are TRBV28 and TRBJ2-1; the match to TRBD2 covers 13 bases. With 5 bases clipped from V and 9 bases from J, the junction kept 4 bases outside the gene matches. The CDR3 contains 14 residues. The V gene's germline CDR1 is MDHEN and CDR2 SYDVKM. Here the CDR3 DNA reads TGTGCCAGCAGTCCGACTAGCGGGAGGAGTGAGCAGTTCTTC. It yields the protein CASSPTSGRSEQFF.